This T cell receptor (beta chain) was sequenced in a study of T-cell memory formation after mild COVID-19. This CDR3 contains 16 residues. CDR1 and CDR2 (germline): DFQATT, SNEGSKA (reference sequence). V shed 0 bases and J 6 bases; nucleotides not matched to a gene: 6. TCRdb fed the 5' RACE reads into MiXCR, producing one record per CDR3 protein. The data contain a few hundred thousand distinct CDR3 sequences, roughly 17% of them seen just once; the ten biggest clones take up 22%. Whole-study findings and limits: The study found contracting CD4+ clones mainly in CM and EM and contracting CD8+ clones in EMRA.

As concerns this clonotype: Its antigen remains unidentified.

This TCR derives from a man aged 18-30 years who had mild COVID-19 (a few samples of this study predate the infection). Cell type and time point are not known. The J gene is TRBJ2-1, the V gene TRBV20-1; 12 bases map to TRBD2. Sequencing was done on a sample of PBMCs or a T cell subset sorted from them (not recorded which). The CDR3 DNA reads as TGCAGTGCTAGAGATCGGCTAGCGGGGGGGACCAATGAGCAGTTCTTC. Its translation: CSARDRLAGGTNEQFF.